This T cell receptor (beta chain) was sequenced during a study of Ad26.COV2.S vaccination and SARS-CoV-2 variants. Study at large: Participants got Ad26.COV2.S intramuscularly, once or twice 56 days apart.

CDR3 length: 13 amino acids. Sequencing used immunoSEQ multiplex PCR; TCRdb keeps in-frame clones, though not all of them. The table records hundreds of thousands of clones, about 89% of them present only once. Described treatment: some 20 received Ad26.COV2.S at low or high dose, single or two shots; 5 received placebo; per-sample allocation not given. Sampling was performed 63 days after the first vaccine or placebo injection. The chain employs TRBV21-1 and TRBJ2-7. TRBV21-1 is reported as a pseudogene. This material consisted of peripheral blood, taken in a trial of Ad26.COV2.S vaccine versus placebo. This receptor was obtained from a person between 18 and 60 years old who received the Ad26.COV2.S COVID-19 vaccine or a placebo. Here the CDR3 reads CASSKDPIYEQYF. The DNA for the CDR3 is TGTGCCAGCAGCAAGGACCCCATCTACGAGCAGTACTTC.